The clone carrying this T cell receptor (beta chain) was counted between two and nine times. Its antigen is undetermined. These data belong to a study of post-analysis software for immune sequencing data. Turning to the study itself: Disease trajectories encompassed relapsing-remitting, secondary progressive and progressive-relapsing multiple sclerosis. The study's findings and limits: Among four to six TRBV segments more frequent in patients than controls were TRBV5-6, TRBV5-1 and TRBV20-1.

The library was made from cDNA and included unique molecular identifiers. TCRdb redid the calling of the PCR reads with MiXCR, one entry per CDR3 protein. The sample lists some 370,000 distinct CDR3 sequences, 30% to 45% occurring once. The CDR3 is made up of 16 amino acids. The germline gives CDR1 SGHRS, CDR2 YFSETQ. J gave up 7 bases and V 0 bases, and 6 bases lay outside the gene matches. This receptor was identified in a girl aged 10-17 years with multiple sclerosis. This sequence joins TRBV5-1 and TRBJ1-6; 8 bases fit TRBD1. Material for sequencing was blood. The CDR3 bases are TGCGCCAGCAGCTTGGGGGACAGGCCGGGAAATTCACCCCTCCACTTT. Translated, it gives CASSLGDRPGNSPLHF.